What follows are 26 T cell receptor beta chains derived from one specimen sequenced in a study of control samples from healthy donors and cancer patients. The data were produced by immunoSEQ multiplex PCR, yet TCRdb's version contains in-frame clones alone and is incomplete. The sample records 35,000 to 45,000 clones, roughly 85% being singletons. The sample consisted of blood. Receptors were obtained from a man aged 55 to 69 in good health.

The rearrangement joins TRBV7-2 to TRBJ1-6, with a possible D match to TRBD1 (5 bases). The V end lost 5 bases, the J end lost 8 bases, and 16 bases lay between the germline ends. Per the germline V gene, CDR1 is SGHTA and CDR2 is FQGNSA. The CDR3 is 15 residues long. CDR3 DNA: TGTGCCAGCAGCCGCCGGGACTGGGAGTATTCACCCCTCCACTTT. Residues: CASSRRDWEYSPLHF.

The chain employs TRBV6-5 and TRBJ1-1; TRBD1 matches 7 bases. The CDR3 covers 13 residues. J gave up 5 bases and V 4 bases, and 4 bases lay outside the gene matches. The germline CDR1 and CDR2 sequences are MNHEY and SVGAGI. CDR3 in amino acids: CASSSTGETEAFF. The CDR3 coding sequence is TGTGCCAGCAGTTCCACAGGGGAAACTGAAGCTTTCTTT.

The CDR3, as DNA: TGTGCCAGCAGTTACCGGACAGGGGGAGCGCAAGAGACCCAGTACTTC. This gives the protein CASSYRTGGAQETQYF. The rearrangement joins TRBV6-2 or TRBV6-3 to TRBJ2-5, with 10 bases lining up with TRBD1. V trimming: 2 bases; J trimming: 2 bases; junction bases outside the gene matches: 5. Germline V CDR1 and CDR2: MNHEY, SVGEGT. CDR3 size: 16 residues.

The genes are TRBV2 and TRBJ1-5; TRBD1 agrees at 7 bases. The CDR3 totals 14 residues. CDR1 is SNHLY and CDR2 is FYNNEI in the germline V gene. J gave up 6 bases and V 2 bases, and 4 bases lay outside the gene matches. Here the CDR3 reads CASSETGARQPQHF. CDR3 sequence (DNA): TGTGCCAGCAGTGAAACAGGGGCACGTCAGCCCCAGCATTTT. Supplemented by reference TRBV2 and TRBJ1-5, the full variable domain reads EPEVTQTPSHQVTQMGQEVILRCVPISNHLYFYWYRQILGQKVEFLVSFYNNEISEKSEIFDDQFSVERPDGSNFTLKIRSTKLEDSAMYFCASSETGARQPQHFGDGTRLSIL.

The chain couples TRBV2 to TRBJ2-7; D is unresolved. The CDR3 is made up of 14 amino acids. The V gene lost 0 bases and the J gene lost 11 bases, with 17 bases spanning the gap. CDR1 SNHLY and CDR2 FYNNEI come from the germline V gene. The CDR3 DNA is TGTGCCAGCAGTGAAGCCGGGCCCCAGTCCCACAAGTACTTC. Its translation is CASSEAGPQSHKYF.

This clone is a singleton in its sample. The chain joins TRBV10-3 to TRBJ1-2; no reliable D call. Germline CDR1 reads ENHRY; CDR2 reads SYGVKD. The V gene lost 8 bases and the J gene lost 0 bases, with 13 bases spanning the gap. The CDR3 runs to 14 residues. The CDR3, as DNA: TGTGCCATCGGCGGTGCGTTCCCTAACTATGGCTACACCTTC. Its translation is CAIGGAFPNYGYTF.

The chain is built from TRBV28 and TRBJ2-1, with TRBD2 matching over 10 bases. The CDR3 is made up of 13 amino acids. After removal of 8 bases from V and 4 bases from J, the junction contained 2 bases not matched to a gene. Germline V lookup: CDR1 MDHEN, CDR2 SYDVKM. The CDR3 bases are TGTGCCAGCCAACTAGCGGGGTACAATGAGCAGTTCTTC. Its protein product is CASQLAGYNEQFF.

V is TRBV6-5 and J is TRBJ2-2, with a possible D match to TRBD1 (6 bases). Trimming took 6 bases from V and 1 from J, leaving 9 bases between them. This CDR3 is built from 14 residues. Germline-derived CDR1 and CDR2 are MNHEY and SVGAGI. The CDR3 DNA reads TGTGCCAGCAGCACGGGACAGAACACCGGGGAGCTGTTTTTT. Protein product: CASSTGQNTGELFF.

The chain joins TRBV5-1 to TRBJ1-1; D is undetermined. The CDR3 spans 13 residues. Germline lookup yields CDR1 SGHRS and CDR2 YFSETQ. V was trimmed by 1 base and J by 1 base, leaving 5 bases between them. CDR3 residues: CASSLNKNTEAFF. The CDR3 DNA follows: TGCGCCAGCAGCTTGAACAAGAACACTGAAGCTTTCTTT.

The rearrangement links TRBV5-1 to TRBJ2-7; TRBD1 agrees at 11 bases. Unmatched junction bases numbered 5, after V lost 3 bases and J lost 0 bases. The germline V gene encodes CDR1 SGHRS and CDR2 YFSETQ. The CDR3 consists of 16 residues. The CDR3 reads CASSSPGQGDSYEQYF. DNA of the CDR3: TGCGCCAGCAGCTCCCCGGGACAGGGGGACTCCTACGAGCAGTACTTC.

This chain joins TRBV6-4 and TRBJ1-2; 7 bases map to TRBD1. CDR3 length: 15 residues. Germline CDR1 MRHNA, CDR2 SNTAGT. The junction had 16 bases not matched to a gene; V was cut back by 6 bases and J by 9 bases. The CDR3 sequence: CASSANRGVTVSYTF. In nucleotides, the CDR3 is TGTGCCAGCAGCGCTAACAGGGGCGTGACCGTAAGCTACACCTTC.

This chain's CDR3 is CASSRVGNEKLFF. CDR3 DNA sequence: TGCGCCAGCAGCAGGGTGGGGAATGAAAAACTGTTTTTT. The chain recombines TRBV10-2 with TRBJ1-4; D possibly corresponds to TRBD1 (5 bases). CDR3 length: 13 amino acids. Germline CDR1 is WSHSY and CDR2 is SAAADI. Trimming shortened V by 6 bases and J by 5 bases, and 10 bases separated the two germline ends.

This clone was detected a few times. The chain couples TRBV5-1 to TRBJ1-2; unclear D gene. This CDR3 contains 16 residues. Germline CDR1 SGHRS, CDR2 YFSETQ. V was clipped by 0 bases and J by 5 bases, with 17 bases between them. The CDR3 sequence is CASSLESEVKPYGYTF. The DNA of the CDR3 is TGCGCCAGCAGCTTGGAATCGGAGGTAAAGCCGTATGGCTACACCTTC.

This CDR3 is CASSSGTGRYEQYF. CDR3 DNA: TGTGCCAGCAGTAGCGGGACAGGGAGGTACGAGCAGTACTTC. The chain recombines TRBV6-2 or TRBV6-3 with TRBJ2-7, with 9 bases identical to TRBD1. The CDR3 is 14 residues long. V was clipped by 5 bases and J by 4 bases; unmatched bases: 6. From germline, CDR1 is MNHEY and CDR2 SVGEGT.

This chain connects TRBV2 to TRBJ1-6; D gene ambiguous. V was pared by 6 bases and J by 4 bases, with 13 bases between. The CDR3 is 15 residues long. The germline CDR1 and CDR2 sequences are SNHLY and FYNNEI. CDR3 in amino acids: CASRALVVYNSPLHF. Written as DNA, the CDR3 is TGTGCCAGCAGGGCTTTAGTAGTTTATAATTCACCCCTCCACTTT.

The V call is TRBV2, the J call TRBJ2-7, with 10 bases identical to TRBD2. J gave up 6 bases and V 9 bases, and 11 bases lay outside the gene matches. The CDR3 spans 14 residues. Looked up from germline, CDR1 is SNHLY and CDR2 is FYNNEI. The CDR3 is CARGASGRGGEQYF. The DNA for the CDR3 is TGTGCCAGGGGGGCTAGCGGGAGAGGCGGCGAGCAGTACTTC.

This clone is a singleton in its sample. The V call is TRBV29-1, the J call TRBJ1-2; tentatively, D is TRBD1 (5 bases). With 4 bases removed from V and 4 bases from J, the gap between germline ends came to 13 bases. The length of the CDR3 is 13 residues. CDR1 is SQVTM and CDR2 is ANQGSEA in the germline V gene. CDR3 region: CSVGGRGSYGYTF. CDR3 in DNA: TGCAGCGTTGGGGGTAGGGGATCCTATGGCTACACCTTC. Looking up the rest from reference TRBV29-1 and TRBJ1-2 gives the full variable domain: SAVISQKPSRDICQRGTSLTIQCQVDSQVTMMFWYRQQPGQSLTLIATANQGSEATYESGFVIDKFPISRPNLTFSTLTVSNMSPEDSSIYLCSVGGRGSYGYTFGSGTRLTVV.

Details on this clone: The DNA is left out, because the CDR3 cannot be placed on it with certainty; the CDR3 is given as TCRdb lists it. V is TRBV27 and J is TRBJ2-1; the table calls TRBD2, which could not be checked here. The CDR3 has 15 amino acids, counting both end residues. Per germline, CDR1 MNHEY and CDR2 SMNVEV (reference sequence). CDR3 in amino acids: CASSSSRSSYNEQFF.

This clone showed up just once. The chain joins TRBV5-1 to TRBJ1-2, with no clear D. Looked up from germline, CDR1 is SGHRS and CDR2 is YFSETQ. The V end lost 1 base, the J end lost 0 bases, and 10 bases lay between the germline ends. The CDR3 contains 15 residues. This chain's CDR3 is CASSLNSSPNYGYTF. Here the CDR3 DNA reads TGCGCCAGCAGCTTGAACAGTAGCCCTAACTATGGCTACACCTTC.

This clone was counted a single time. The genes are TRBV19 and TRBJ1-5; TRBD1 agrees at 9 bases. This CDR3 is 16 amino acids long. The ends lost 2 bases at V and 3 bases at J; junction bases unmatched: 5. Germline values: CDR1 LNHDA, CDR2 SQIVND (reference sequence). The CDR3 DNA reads TGTGCCAGTAGTATACTGGGACAGGGTGACAATCAGCCCCAGCATTTT. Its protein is CASSILGQGDNQPQHF.

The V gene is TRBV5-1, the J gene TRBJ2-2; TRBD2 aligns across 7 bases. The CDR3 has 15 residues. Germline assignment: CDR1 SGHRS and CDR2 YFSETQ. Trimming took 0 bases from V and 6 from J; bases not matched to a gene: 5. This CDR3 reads CASSLGEGASGELFF. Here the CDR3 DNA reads TGCGCCAGCAGCTTGGGGGAGGGCGCGTCCGGGGAGCTGTTTTTT.

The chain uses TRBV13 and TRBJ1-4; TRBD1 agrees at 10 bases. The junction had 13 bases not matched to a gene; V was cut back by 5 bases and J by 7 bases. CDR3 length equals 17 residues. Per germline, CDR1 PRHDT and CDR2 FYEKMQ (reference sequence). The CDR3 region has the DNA TGTGCCAGCAGCCTCAATATCCGGGACAGGGGCAGTGAAAAACTGTTTTTT. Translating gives CASSLNIRDRGSEKLFF.

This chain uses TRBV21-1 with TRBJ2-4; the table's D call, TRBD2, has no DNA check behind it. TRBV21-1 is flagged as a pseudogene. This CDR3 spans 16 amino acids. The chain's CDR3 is CASRGGGIVAKNIQYF. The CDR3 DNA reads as TGTGCCAGCAGAGGGGGGGGAATAGTTGCCAAAAACATTCAGTACTTC.

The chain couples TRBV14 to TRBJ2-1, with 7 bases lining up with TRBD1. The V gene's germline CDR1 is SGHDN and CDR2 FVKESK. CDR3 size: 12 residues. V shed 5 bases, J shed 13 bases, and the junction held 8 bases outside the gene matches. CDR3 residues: CASSIVDRSQFF. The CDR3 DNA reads TGTGCCAGCAGCATCGTGGACAGGTCCCAGTTCTTC.

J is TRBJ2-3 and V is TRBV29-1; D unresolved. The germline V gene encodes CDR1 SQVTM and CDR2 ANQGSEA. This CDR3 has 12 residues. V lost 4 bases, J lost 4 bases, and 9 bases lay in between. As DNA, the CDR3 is TGCAGCGTTGCTGTGGGTCCAGATACGCAGTATTTT. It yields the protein CSVAVGPDTQYF.

Here the CDR3 reads CASSQDLGEGFWGTGELFF. In DNA form, the CDR3 reads TGTGCCAGCAGCCAAGATTTGGGGGAGGGTTTTTGGGGTACCGGGGAGCTGTTTTTT. This sequence joins TRBV4-2 and TRBJ2-2; 7 bases are a match to TRBD2. The CDR3 loop spans 19 amino acids. The V gene end was trimmed by 0 bases and the J gene end by 5 bases; junction bases not matched to a gene: 15. CDR1 and CDR2 (germline): LGHNA, YNFKEQ.